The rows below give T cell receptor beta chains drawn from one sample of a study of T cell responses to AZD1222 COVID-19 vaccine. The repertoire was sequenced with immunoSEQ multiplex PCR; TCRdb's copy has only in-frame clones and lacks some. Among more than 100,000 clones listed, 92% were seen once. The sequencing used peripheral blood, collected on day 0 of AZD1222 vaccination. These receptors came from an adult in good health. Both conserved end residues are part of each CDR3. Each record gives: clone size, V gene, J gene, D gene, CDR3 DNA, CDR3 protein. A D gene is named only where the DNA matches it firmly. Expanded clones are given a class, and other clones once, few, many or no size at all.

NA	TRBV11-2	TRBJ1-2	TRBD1	TGTGCCAGCAGGAGGACAGGGGAGCCCTATGGCTACACCTTC	CASRRTGEPYGYTF
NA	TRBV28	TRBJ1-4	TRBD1	TGTGCCAGCAGTGACAGGGACCCAACTAATGAAAAACTGTTTTTT	CASSDRDPTNEKLFF
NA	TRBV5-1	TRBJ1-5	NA	TGCGCCAGCAGCCAGGAAGGCCGGTTCTCGACCCAGCATTTT	CASSQEGRFSTQHF
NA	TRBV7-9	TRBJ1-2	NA	TGTGCCAGCAGCTCTAACGACAGGCTAATCTATGGCTACACCTTC	CASSSNDRLIYGYTF
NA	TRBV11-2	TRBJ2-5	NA	TGTGCCAGCAGCACGACCAGACAGGCCCGGGGGGAGACCCAGTACTTC	CASSTTRQARGETQYF
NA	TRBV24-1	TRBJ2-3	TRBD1	TGTGCCACCAGTGATTCGACACCTGAACCGGGACAGGGATACACAGATACGCAGTATTTT	CATSDSTPEPGQGYTDTQYF
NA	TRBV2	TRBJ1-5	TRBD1	TGTGCCAGCAGTGATCCCGGGCAGGGGGGCCAGCCCCAGCATTTT	CASSDPGQGGQPQHF
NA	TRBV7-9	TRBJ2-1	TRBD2	TGTGCCAGCAGCATCGGGACTAGCGGTAACAATGAGCAGTTCTTC	CASSIGTSGNNEQFF
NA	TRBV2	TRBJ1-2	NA	TGTGCCAGCAGAGACCCCACAATCTATGGCTACACCTTC	CASRDPTIYGYTF
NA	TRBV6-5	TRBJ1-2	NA	TGTGCCAGCAGTTACTCGACGGGAAGGAAAACCTTC	CASSYSTGRKTF
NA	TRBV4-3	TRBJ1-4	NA	TGCGCCAGCAGCCCATCCACCGGGACACCCGATGAAAAACTGTTTTTT	CASSPSTGTPDEKLFF
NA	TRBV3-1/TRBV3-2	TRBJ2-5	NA	TGTGCCAGCAGCCCGCCCGTAGGGGAGACCCAGTACTTC	CASSPPVGETQYF
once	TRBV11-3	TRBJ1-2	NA	TGTGCCAGCAGCCCGCAACCCTATGGCTACACCTTC	CASSPQPYGYTF
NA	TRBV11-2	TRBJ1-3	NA	TGTGCCAGCACCTTTCAAACTTCTGGAAACACCATATATTTT	CASTFQTSGNTIYF